This record looks at one T cell receptor beta chain sequence and its context. Its specificity is not known. PCR amplification relied on 60 Vbeta primers (plus 13 Jbeta primers). Assay: immunoSEQ multiplex PCR; the TCRdb copy retains only in-frame clones and omits some. This repertoire shows 130,000 or so clones, more than 70% found once; its top ten account for 3.3%. The sample comes from a study of cytomegalovirus exposure and HLA in healthy donors. Across the study: Most donors, around 81% of 398 genotyped, fell in the Caucasian-associated ancestry cluster.

With 6 bases removed from V and 4 bases from J, the gap between germline ends came to 19 bases. Germline V lookup: CDR1 SGHAT, CDR2 FQDESV (reference sequence). The CDR3 has 16 residues. Whole-study results and caveats: Later work found most CMV-associated TCR beta chains apparently HLA-restricted. Later genetic work tied a missense DCLRE1C variant to beta-chain V and J trimming.

Material: PBMCs. The receptor comes from a man between 35 and 55 years old in good health and CMV-seronegative. The chain carries TRBV11-1 and TRBJ1-3; D is possibly TRBD1 (5 bases). CDR3 protein: CASSSDFQTVGNTIYF. DNA for the CDR3: TGTGCCAGCAGTTCGGATTTTCAGACAGTCGGAAACACCATATATTTT.